These 31 T cell receptor beta chains originate from one sample sequenced in a study of vaccination effects on CD4 cells after COVID-19. Before sequencing, viral peptide pools were used by the ViraFEST assay to expand antigen-specific CD4+ T cells. Cells that had been cultured for roughly 9 days were the source of isolated CD4+ T cells. SARS-CoV-2 infected the person between March and December 2020, as confirmed by PCR. Antigens of these TCRs are unknown. This table comes from immunoSEQ multiplex PCR, and its TCRdb copy is limited to in-frame clones, with some not included. The table shows tens of thousands of clones, with about three quarters occurring only once. The input for sequencing was CD4+ T cells from PBMCs cultured with HCoV-NL63 spike peptides, taken before COVID-19 vaccination. The receptors here all came from a human donor who had a prior SARS-CoV-2 infection.

CDR3 nucleotides: TGTGCCAGCAGTTTTTCACAGGGGACCGAGCAGTACTTC. It encodes CASSFSQGTEQYF. The V and J genes are TRBV12-3 or TRBV12-4 and TRBJ2-7, with 7 bases fitting TRBD1. V shed 3 bases and J 6 bases; nucleotides not matched to a gene: 5. The CDR3 has 13 residues.

J is TRBJ2-7 and V is TRBV28; 9 bases fit TRBD1. In germline, CDR1 is MDHEN, CDR2 SYDVKM. This CDR3 has 14 residues. After removal of 5 bases from V and 3 bases from J, the junction contained 5 bases not matched to a gene. DNA of the CDR3: TGTGCCAGCAGTATTAGACAGGGGGTCTACGAGCAGTACTTC. Amino acid sequence: CASSIRQGVYEQYF. The whole variable domain, remainder taken from reference TRBV28 and TRBJ2-7, is DVKVTQSSRYLVKRTGEKVFLECVQDMDHENMFWYRQDPGLGLRLIYFSYDVKMKEKGDIPEGYSVSREKKERFSLILESASTNQTSMYLCASSIRQGVYEQYFGPGTRLTVT.

In this sample, this clone turned up a few times. The chain couples TRBV14 to TRBJ1-2; TRBD1 matches 12 bases. Germline V CDR1 and CDR2: SGHDN, FVKESK. V dropped 0 bases and J dropped 4; count of bases not matched to a gene: 3. The CDR3 runs 16 residues. The DNA for the CDR3 is TGTGCCAGCAGCCAAGATGGGACAGGGGGCCTCTATGGCTACACCTTC. It specifies CASSQDGTGGLYGYTF.

V gene TRBV2 combines with J gene TRBJ2-1; 10 bases align to TRBD1. Germline trimming cut 5 bases from V and 4 bases from J; bases unmatched to any gene: 5. This CDR3 is 15 amino acids long. Germline V gene lookup returns CDR1 SNHLY and CDR2 FYNNEI. CDR3 sequence: CASSLDRGPYNEQFF. The CDR3 DNA sequence: TGTGCCAGCAGTTTAGACAGGGGGCCTTACAATGAGCAGTTCTTC.

V gene TRBV11-3 combines with J gene TRBJ2-2; tentatively, D is TRBD2 (6 bases). Trimming took 3 bases from V and 8 from J, leaving 13 bases between them. Per the germline V gene, CDR1 is SGHNT and CDR2 is YENEEA. CDR3 length equals 14 residues. The CDR3 loop reads CASSFSGELGELFF. CDR3 in DNA: TGTGCCAGCAGCTTCTCGGGGGAGCTTGGGGAGCTGTTTTTT.

This chain connects TRBV3-1 (or the pseudogene TRBV3-2) to TRBJ2-1, with TRBD2 matching 10 bases. The CDR3 is 19 amino acids. From germline, CDR1 is LGHDT and CDR2 YNNKEL (reference sequence). Losses at the gene ends were 4 bases for V and 5 bases for J; bases not matched to a gene: 17. The CDR3: CASSPRLYQAGGLDNEQFF. The CDR3 coding sequence is TGTGCCAGCAGCCCCCGGTTATATCAAGCGGGGGGGCTGGACAATGAGCAGTTCTTC.

The rearrangement uses TRBV19 and TRBJ2-5; 8 bases align to TRBD2. The CDR3 runs to 15 residues. J was trimmed by 5 bases and V by 5 bases; bases with no gene match: 10. CDR1 LNHDA and CDR2 SQIVND come from the germline V gene (reference sequence). The CDR3 reads CASSHHRGGLETQYF. As DNA, the CDR3 is TGTGCCAGTAGTCACCACCGGGGGGGCCTCGAGACCCAGTACTTC.

The genes are TRBV2 and TRBJ2-1; 11 bases match TRBD2. Germline V gives CDR1 SNHLY, CDR2 FYNNEI. V lost 7 bases to trimming and J lost 4 bases; unmatched junction nucleotides: 6. The CDR3 is 15 amino acids. The CDR3 DNA reads TGTGCCAGCACCAAAGGGACTAGCGGTTACAATGAGCAGTTCTTC. This encodes CASTKGTSGYNEQFF.

This clone was counted once. The gene calls are TRBV27 and TRBJ1-4; D remains ambiguous. CDR3 size: 16 residues. Deletions cut 8 bases from V and 5 bases from J, with 21 bases between. Looked up from germline, CDR1 is MNHEY and CDR2 is SMNVEV (reference sequence). CDR3 sequence reads: CASRTETNNENEKLFF. The DNA of the CDR3 is TGTGCCAGCCGCACAGAAACTAATAATGAAAATGAAAAACTGTTTTTT.

The chain carries TRBV5-1 and TRBJ2-3; D assignment may be TRBD1 or TRBD2 (6 bases each). The V end lost 4 bases, the J end lost 5 bases, and 20 bases lay between the germline ends. CDR1 SGHRS and CDR2 YFSETQ come from the germline V gene. There are 16 residues in the CDR3. The CDR3 is CASSGGPTRGLDTQYF. Written as DNA, the CDR3 is TGCGCCAGCAGCGGGGGGCCCACGCGGGGTCTAGATACGCAGTATTTT.

This clone was picked up a small number of times. The CDR3 spells CASRTGYSYEQYF. In nucleotides, the CDR3 is TGTGCCAGCAGGACAGGCTACTCCTACGAGCAGTACTTC. This chain uses TRBV2 with TRBJ2-7, with D perhaps TRBD1 (6 bases). The CDR3 length is 13 residues. V lost 6 bases and J 0 bases, leaving 9 bases between the germline ends. Germline assignment: CDR1 SNHLY and CDR2 FYNNEI.

The table lists this clone with a few counts. The V gene is TRBV12-3 or TRBV12-4, the J gene TRBJ1-4; no reliable D call. The CDR3 extends over 12 amino acids. V was trimmed by 6 bases and J by 8 bases, leaving 10 bases between them. The CDR3 is CASSRRREKLFF. DNA for the CDR3: TGTGCCAGCAGCCGGAGGAGGGAAAAACTGTTTTTT.

This clone has a handful of counts. The chain couples TRBV12-5 to TRBJ2-1; 8 bases fit TRBD1. This CDR3 is 13 amino acids long. V was clipped by 6 bases and J by 7 bases; unmatched bases: 5. The germline CDR1 and CDR2 sequences are LGHNT and FRNRAP. Here the CDR3 reads CASGPTGGNEQFF. CDR3 in DNA: TGTGCTAGTGGCCCTACAGGGGGTAATGAGCAGTTCTTC.

The rearrangement uses TRBV3-1 (or the pseudogene TRBV3-2) and TRBJ2-7; TRBD2 aligns across 8 bases. Germline V CDR1 and CDR2: LGHDT, YNNKEL (reference sequence). J gave up 4 bases and V 5 bases, and 7 bases lay outside the gene matches. The CDR3 extends over 14 amino acids. CDR3 sequence reads: CASSKGSGGYEQYF. The CDR3 nucleotides are TGTGCCAGCAGCAAAGGCTCGGGGGGGTACGAGCAGTACTTC.

The chain is built from TRBV9 and TRBJ1-3; 7 bases are shared with TRBD1. The CDR3 loop spans 16 amino acids. Germline V CDR1 and CDR2: SGDLS, YYNGEE. Losses at the gene ends were 3 bases for V and 3 bases for J; bases not matched to a gene: 9. CDR3 protein: CASSAGQALDGNTIYF. In DNA, the CDR3 is TGTGCCAGCAGCGCCGGACAGGCCCTCGATGGAAACACCATATATTTT.

The chain couples TRBV4-2 to TRBJ1-1, with D unresolved. Deletions cut 1 base from V and 0 bases from J, with 12 bases between. From germline, CDR1 is LGHNA and CDR2 YNFKEQ. The CDR3 runs to 16 residues. The CDR3 DNA reads as TGTGCCAGCAGCCAAGCGGCAGGACCCATGAACACTGAAGCTTTCTTT. Amino acid sequence: CASSQAAGPMNTEAFF.

The rearrangement links TRBV9 to TRBJ1-4; maybe TRBD1 (6 bases). CDR3 length: 16 amino acids. Germline CDR1 reads SGDLS; CDR2 reads YYNGEE. Trimming took off 3 bases at V and 5 bases at J, with 17 bases between the two ends. The CDR3 here is CASSGGVGGGNEKLFF. In DNA, the CDR3 is TGTGCCAGCAGCGGAGGCGTTGGGGGCGGCAATGAAAAACTGTTTTTT.

The rearrangement uses TRBV19 and TRBJ1-2; maybe TRBD1 (6 bases). Germline V gene data show CDR1 as LNHDA and CDR2 as SQIVND (reference sequence). This CDR3 spans 14 amino acids. V was cut by 5 bases and J by 2 bases, with 12 bases left in between. The CDR3 coding sequence is TGTGCCAGTAGTGGAGGGACAAGAAACTATGGCTACACCTTC. Its translation: CASSGGTRNYGYTF.

The chain carries TRBV4-3 and TRBJ2-7; possibly TRBD2 for D (6 bases). CDR3 length equals 15 residues. CDR1 LGHNA and CDR2 YSLEER come from the germline V gene. V was shortened by 4 bases and J by 4 bases, with 17 bases between the two germline ends. The CDR3 bases are TGCGCCAGCAGCCCAGCGGAGGGCCGGGCGTACGAGCAGTACTTC. This gives the protein CASSPAEGRAYEQYF.

V and J are TRBV7-2 and TRBJ2-5; TRBD2 agrees at 8 bases. J gave up 3 bases and V 10 bases, and 7 bases lay outside the gene matches. This CDR3 contains 13 residues. Germline V gene data show CDR1 as SGHTA and CDR2 as FQGNSA. CDR3 sequence (DNA): TGTGCCACCGGGGGGGCGGGCAAAGAGACCCAGTACTTC. Its protein is CATGGAGKETQYF.

The J gene is TRBJ2-7, the V gene TRBV24-1, with 10 bases that match TRBD2. V lost 4 bases to trimming and J lost 6 bases; unmatched junction nucleotides: 8. This CDR3 comprises 15 residues. Germline assignment: CDR1 KGHDR and CDR2 SFDVKD. The CDR3 coding sequence is TGTGCCACCAGTGACTCTAGCGGGAGCTTGGGCGAGCAGTACTTC. Translated, it gives CATSDSSGSLGEQYF.

The chain carries TRBV7-6 and TRBJ2-1; D gene ambiguous. V was trimmed by 1 base and J by 8 bases, leaving 9 bases between them. The CDR3 sequence is 13 residues long. Germline V lookup: CDR1 SGHVS, CDR2 FNYEAQ. The CDR3 DNA sequence: TGTGCCAGCAGCTTAGTAGTATGGGATGAGCAGTTCTTC. Amino acids: CASSLVVWDEQFF.

The V gene is TRBV18, the J gene TRBJ1-2; D not resolved. This CDR3 comprises 16 residues. With 3 bases removed from V and 2 bases from J, the gap between germline ends came to 16 bases. The V gene's germline CDR1 is KGHSH and CDR2 LQKENI. The DNA for the CDR3 is TGTGCCAGCTCACCTCTTTTGGGGAACACAAACTATGGCTACACCTTC. Translation: CASSPLLGNTNYGYTF.

The V and J genes are TRBV18 and TRBJ2-1; possible D gene TRBD2, 5 bases. V was clipped by 4 bases and J by 9 bases, with 13 bases between them. Germline CDR1 KGHSH, CDR2 LQKENI. The CDR3 runs to 13 residues. CDR3 loop: CASSLQATIEQFF. The CDR3 bases are TGTGCCAGCTCACTACAAGCGACTATTGAGCAGTTCTTC. Supplemented by reference TRBV18 and TRBJ2-1, the full variable domain reads NAGVMQNPRHLVRRRGQEARLRCSPMKGHSHVYWYRQLPEEGLKFMVYLQKENIIDESGMPKERFSAEFPKEGPSILRIQQVVRGDSAAYFCASSLQATIEQFFGPGTRLTVL.

This chain connects TRBV7-6 to TRBJ1-1; tentative D call: TRBD1 (6 bases). This CDR3 is 14 amino acids long. V was shortened by 5 bases and J by 4 bases, with 14 bases between the two germline ends. The germline gives CDR1 SGHVS, CDR2 FNYEAQ. The CDR3 protein is CASSLAQGGTEAFF. The CDR3 DNA follows: TGTGCCAGCAGCCTTGCCCAAGGGGGCACTGAAGCTTTCTTT. Supplemented by reference TRBV7-6 and TRBJ1-1, the full variable domain reads GAGVSQSPRYKVTKRGQDVALRCDPISGHVSLYWYRQALGQGPEFLTYFNYEAQQDKSGLPNDRFSAERPEGSISTLTIQRTEQRDSAMYRCASSLAQGGTEAFFGQGTRLTVV.

The chain employs TRBV7-2 and TRBJ2-5; 8 bases agree with TRBD1. With V trimmed by 5 bases and J by 5 bases, 7 bases remained unmatched. This CDR3 is 14 amino acids long. Germline assignment: CDR1 SGHTA and CDR2 FQGNSA. As DNA, the CDR3 is TGTGCCAGCAGCCAACAGACAGGGGTGGAGACCCAGTACTTC. It specifies CASSQQTGVETQYF.

The CDR3 sequence is CASSRYLQSEETQYF. The CDR3 bases are TGCGCCAGCAGCCGGTACTTGCAGTCCGAAGAGACCCAGTACTTC. The V and J genes are TRBV4-1 and TRBJ2-5; D gene ambiguous. Trimming pared 4 bases from V and 3 bases from J, leaving 15 bases between. The CDR3 contains 15 residues. Germline V gene sequence: CDR1 MGHRA, CDR2 YSYEKL.

This clone came up once. V gene TRBV7-8 combines with J gene TRBJ2-4; D is possibly TRBD2 (7 bases). CDR1 is SGHVS and CDR2 is FQNEAQ in the germline V gene. This CDR3 contains 19 residues. V lost 3 bases, J lost 4 bases, and 25 bases lay in between. CDR3 protein: CASSFPLGEGRGEKNIQYF. CDR3 coding DNA: TGTGCCAGCAGCTTTCCCCTAGGGGAGGGAAGGGGGGAGAAAAACATTCAGTACTTC.

The CDR3 loop is CASSYSNPATDTQYF. For the CDR3, the DNA is TGTGCCAGCAGTTACTCTAATCCGGCCACAGATACGCAGTATTTT. V is TRBV6-5 and J is TRBJ2-3; unclear D gene. The length of the CDR3 is 15 residues. Germline values: CDR1 MNHEY, CDR2 SVGAGI. V lost 0 bases and J 2 bases, leaving 9 bases between the germline ends.

This rearrangement joins TRBV6-6 to TRBJ2-1, with a weak D call TRBD1 (6 bases). With 5 bases removed from V and 9 bases from J, the gap between germline ends came to 14 bases. Germline CDR1 is MNHNY and CDR2 is SVGAGI (reference sequence). The CDR3 loop spans 13 amino acids. The CDR3 DNA sequence: TGTGCCAGCAGTCAGAACAGGGTCGGTGAGCAGTTCTTC. Translating gives CASSQNRVGEQFF.

This chain joins TRBV19 and TRBJ1-5; tentative D call: TRBD1 (6 bases). V lost 5 bases to trimming and J lost 9 bases, with 11 bases between them. The CDR3 is 12 residues long. The V gene's germline CDR1 is LNHDA and CDR2 SQIVND (reference sequence). CDR3 in amino acids: CASSPQGPPQHF. The CDR3 DNA reads TGTGCCAGTAGTCCACAGGGCCCGCCCCAGCATTTT.